The 26 T cell receptor beta chains listed next were all sequenced from one sample in a study of early T cells in non-severe SARS-CoV-2 infection. TCRdb used MiXCR to reprocess the 5' RACE reads, holding one entry per CDR3 protein. Of 45,000 to 55,000 distinct CDR3 sequences listed, around 7.7% are singletons. The sample taken for sequencing was whole blood. The source is an adult who was a healthcare worker with PCR-confirmed SARS-CoV-2 infection or an uninfected control (not recorded which).

In this sample, this clonotype turned up a few times. CDR3 DNA sequence: TGCAGTGCTAGAGACAATCAGCCCCAGCATTTT. It encodes CSARDNQPQHF. This chain uses TRBV20-1 with TRBJ1-5, with D unresolved. The CDR3 loop spans 11 amino acids. Germline V gene lookup returns CDR1 DFQATT and CDR2 SNEGSKA (reference sequence). With 0 bases removed from V and 3 bases from J, the gap between germline ends came to 0 bases.

This clonotype was detected many times. This chain uses TRBV20-1 with TRBJ2-3; no clear D. V lost 8 bases, J lost 0 bases, and 12 bases lay in between. CDR3 length equals 13 residues. CDR1 and CDR2 (germline): DFQATT, SNEGSKA (reference sequence). CDR3 residues: CSKILRSTDTQYF. The DNA of the CDR3 is TGCAGTAAAATACTAAGGAGCACAGATACGCAGTATTTT.

This chain uses TRBV18 with TRBJ1-1; weak D call: TRBD1 (5 bases). Per germline, CDR1 KGHSH and CDR2 LQKENI. This CDR3 comprises 12 residues. V was pared by 5 bases and J by 4 bases, with 8 bases between. The CDR3 region is CASSIGATEAFF. CDR3 nucleotide sequence: TGTGCCAGCTCAATCGGGGCCACTGAAGCTTTCTTT.

This clonotype has at least ten counts. The chain has TRBV5-5 and TRBJ1-1, with D unresolved. Germline CDR1 SGHKS, CDR2 YYEKEE (reference sequence). This CDR3 is 11 amino acids long. V lost 3 bases to trimming and J lost 3 bases, with 3 bases between them. The CDR3 spells CASSYDTEAFF. DNA for the CDR3: TGTGCCAGCAGCTATGACACTGAAGCTTTCTTT.

Ten or more counts support this clonotype. The chain links TRBV2 to TRBJ1-5; D call uncertain. In germline, CDR1 is SNHLY, CDR2 FYNNEI. Trimming took 1 base from V and 1 from J, leaving 8 bases between them. CDR3 length equals 15 residues. CDR3 nucleotide sequence: TGTGCCAGCAGTGAAGAGGGAATAAGCAATCAGCCCCAGCATTTT. Translating gives CASSEEGISNQPQHF.

Ten or more counts support this clonotype. V is TRBV28 and J is TRBJ1-1; D is ambiguous. Germline V lookup: CDR1 MDHEN, CDR2 SYDVKM. CDR3 length: 12 amino acids. With 6 bases removed from V and 0 bases from J, the gap between germline ends came to 5 bases. DNA for the CDR3: TGTGCCAGCAGCAACTTGAACACTGAAGCTTTCTTT. It codes for CASSNLNTEAFF.

This clonotype was observed many times. This sequence joins TRBV4-3 and TRBJ2-2, with 7 bases aligning to TRBD2. V trimming: 0 bases; J trimming: 4 bases; junction bases outside the gene matches: 14. This CDR3 contains 19 residues. Germline values: CDR1 LGHNA, CDR2 YSLEER. For the CDR3, the DNA is TGCGCCAGCAGCCAAGAGGCTCGTCCTACAGCGGGGAGCACCGGGGAGCTGTTTTTT. Amino acids: CASSQEARPTAGSTGELFF.

This clonotype was seen at least ten times. The J gene is TRBJ2-2, the V gene TRBV18; 7 bases align to TRBD2. The CDR3 consists of 16 residues. CDR1 KGHSH and CDR2 LQKENI come from the germline V gene. Losses at the gene ends were 5 bases for V and 0 bases for J; bases not matched to a gene: 6. CDR3 residues: CASSTGGTTNTGELFF. CDR3 coding DNA: TGTGCCAGCTCAACCGGCGGGACTACGAACACCGGGGAGCTGTTTTTT.

This clonotype appeared a few times. The chain recombines TRBV10-3 with TRBJ1-1; 8 bases line up with TRBD1. With V trimmed by 3 bases and J by 5 bases, 8 bases remained unmatched. The CDR3 extends over 15 amino acids. Germline CDR1 ENHRY, CDR2 SYGVKD. Here the CDR3 reads CAISDGQGAGTEAFF. The CDR3 DNA reads TGTGCCATCAGTGATGGACAGGGCGCGGGAACTGAAGCTTTCTTT.

This clonotype showed up many times. The V gene is TRBV12-3 or TRBV12-4, the J gene TRBJ1-1, with TRBD1 matching over 8 bases. The CDR3 runs to 13 residues. V trimming: 2 bases; J trimming: 7 bases; junction bases outside the gene matches: 3. For the CDR3, the DNA is TGTGCCAGCAGTTTAAGACAGGGGAGTGAAGCTTTCTTT. Protein product: CASSLRQGSEAFF.

This clonotype was counted at least ten times. V gene TRBV27 combines with J gene TRBJ2-1; 7 bases match TRBD2. This CDR3 is 16 amino acids long. Germline V gives CDR1 MNHEY, CDR2 SMNVEV (reference sequence). V shed 1 base, J shed 8 bases, and the junction held 11 bases outside the gene matches. The CDR3 DNA sequence: TGTGCCAGCAGTTTATTGGCTAGCGGTTCTAGCGATGAGCAGTTCTTC. This codes for CASSLLASGSSDEQFF.

The chain carries TRBV4-1 and TRBJ1-5; D unclear. The CDR3 is made up of 16 amino acids. Germline values: CDR1 MGHRA, CDR2 YSYEKL. Trimming stripped 3 bases from V and 0 bases from J, with 12 bases between. The CDR3 reads CASSHIVLYSNQPQHF. The CDR3 coding sequence is TGCGCCAGCAGCCATATCGTGCTTTATAGCAATCAGCCCCAGCATTTT.

This clonotype was detected only a few times. The chain is built from TRBV7-9 and TRBJ2-1; tentatively, D is TRBD1 (5 bases). V was clipped by 3 bases and J by 9 bases, with 12 bases between them. This CDR3 has 13 amino acids. Germline CDR1 is SEHNR and CDR2 is FQNEAQ (reference sequence). The CDR3 loop reads CASSFPLGPEQFF. As DNA, the CDR3 is TGTGCCAGCAGCTTCCCCTTGGGGCCTGAGCAGTTCTTC.

This clonotype was detected many times. This sequence joins TRBV10-3 and TRBJ1-2; D gene ambiguous. CDR3 size: 14 residues. V was shortened by 3 bases and J by 6 bases, with 14 bases between the two germline ends. Germline V lookup: CDR1 ENHRY, CDR2 SYGVKD. CDR3 nucleotide sequence: TGTGCCATCAGTGATACCACAACAGCGGATGGCTACACCTTC. Encoded protein: CAISDTTTADGYTF.

This clonotype was seen many times. The V gene is TRBV7-9, the J gene TRBJ2-3; maybe TRBD1 (5 bases). The CDR3 has 14 residues. V lost 6 bases, J lost 2 bases, and 12 bases lay in between. Germline CDR1 SEHNR, CDR2 FQNEAQ (reference sequence). DNA of the CDR3: TGTGCCAGCAGGAAAGGGGTCTCCACAGATACGCAGTATTTT. It is translated as CASRKGVSTDTQYF.

The chain links TRBV29-1 to TRBJ2-5; weak D call: TRBD1 (5 bases). CDR1 SQVTM and CDR2 ANQGSEA come from the germline V gene. This CDR3 spans 13 amino acids. V gave up 3 bases and J gave up 3 bases, with 11 bases separating them. The CDR3 loop is CSVEVDTKETQYF. The CDR3 DNA sequence: TGCAGCGTTGAGGTGGACACCAAAGAGACCCAGTACTTC.

This clonotype has more than one count but fewer than ten. This chain links TRBV7-9 with TRBJ1-1; 9 bases are shared with TRBD1. Germline CDR1 is SEHNR and CDR2 is FQNEAQ (reference sequence). Trimming removed 2 bases from V and 1 base from J; junction bases left unmatched: 5. The CDR3 runs 16 residues. The CDR3 DNA follows: TGTGCCAGCAGCTTAACAGGGGGCGCCAGGAACACTGAAGCTTTCTTT. Translated, it gives CASSLTGGARNTEAFF.

This clonotype was observed at least ten times. The chain is built from TRBV7-9 and TRBJ1-2; the match to TRBD1 covers 10 bases. V was pared by 0 bases and J by 8 bases, with 9 bases of the junction left unmatched. Germline V gene sequence: CDR1 SEHNR, CDR2 FQNEAQ (reference sequence). The CDR3 is 16 residues long. The DNA of the CDR3 is TGTGCCAGCAGCTTAGCGGAGGGACAGGGGTTGCAAGGCTACACCTTC. The encoded protein is CASSLAEGQGLQGYTF. The variable domain in full, with the rest retrieved from reference TRBV7-9 and TRBJ1-2, is DTGVSQNPRHKITKRGQNVTFRCDPISEHNRLYWYRQTLGQGPEFLTYFQNEAQLEKSRLLSDRFSAERPKGSFSTLEIQRTEQGDSAMYLCASSLAEGQGLQGYTFGSGTRLTVV.

J is TRBJ1-1 and V is TRBV3-1; no firm D call. Germline V gene sequence: CDR1 LGHDT, CDR2 YNNKEL (reference sequence). The CDR3 is 11 amino acids. Trimming shortened V by 6 bases and J by 4 bases, and 6 bases separated the two germline ends. The DNA of the CDR3 is TGTGCCAGCAGAGGTGCCACTGAAGCTTTCTTT. Its translation is CASRGATEAFF.

This clonotype was observed at least ten times. The chain recombines TRBV21-1 with TRBJ2-1. TRBV21-1 is reported as a pseudogene. The CDR3 covers 13 residues. CDR3 region: CASSMGFYNEQFF. The DNA of the CDR3 is TGTGCCAGCAGCATGGGATTCTACAATGAGCAGTTCTTC.

This clonotype came up a few times. The chain is built from TRBV5-1 and TRBJ2-1; D not certain. The CDR3 is 18 residues long. Trimming removed 0 bases from V and 0 bases from J, with 16 bases in between. Germline CDR1 and CDR2: SGHRS and YFSETQ. The chain's CDR3 is CASSLVVELGSSYNEQFF. CDR3 DNA: TGCGCCAGCAGCTTGGTTGTGGAGCTCGGTAGCTCCTACAATGAGCAGTTCTTC.

This clonotype showed up many times. The rearrangement joins TRBV3-1 to TRBJ1-2; 10 bases fit TRBD1. From germline, CDR1 is LGHDT and CDR2 YNNKEL (reference sequence). The V gene end was trimmed by 2 bases and the J gene end by 7 bases; junction bases not matched to a gene: 4. This CDR3 contains 14 residues. The CDR3, as DNA: TGTGCCAGCAGCCAACGGGACAGGGGATTTGGCTACACCTTC. The encoded protein is CASSQRDRGFGYTF.

A few counts support this clonotype. J is TRBJ2-7 and V is TRBV10-2, with D tentatively TRBD1 (6 bases). The germline V gene has CDR1 WSHSY and CDR2 SAAADI. Deletions cut 8 bases from V and 6 bases from J, with 20 bases between. The CDR3 has 14 residues. The CDR3 DNA is TGCGCCAGCGGGAACCAGGGGTTGATTAGCGAGCAGTACTTC. It specifies CASGNQGLISEQYF.

This clonotype has at least ten counts. Here the CDR3 DNA reads TGTGCCAGCTCACCGAGGGCGGATCTTGGTGGCACTGAAGCTTTCTTT. This codes for CASSPRADLGGTEAFF. The rearrangement uses TRBV18 and TRBJ1-1; D is unresolved. CDR1 is KGHSH and CDR2 is LQKENI in the germline V gene. CDR3 length: 16 amino acids. The V gene lost 3 bases and the J gene lost 4 bases, with 18 bases spanning the gap.

Ten or more counts support this clonotype. The V and J genes are TRBV20-1 and TRBJ2-7; D possibly matches TRBD1 or TRBD2 (6 bases each). This CDR3 has 13 amino acids. The germline V and J ends were trimmed by 3 bases and 2 bases, with 11 bases remaining between them. Germline V lookup: CDR1 DFQATT, CDR2 SNEGSKA (reference sequence). CDR3 sequence reads: CSARLGGTYEQYF. The CDR3 coding sequence is TGCAGTGCTAGGTTAGGGGGGACCTACGAGCAGTACTTC.

This clonotype appeared many times. The J gene is TRBJ1-1, the V gene TRBV7-9; a possible D gene is TRBD1 (5 bases). CDR3 length equals 16 residues. Trimming left V 2 bases short and J 4 bases short, with 17 bases between. The germline gives CDR1 SEHNR, CDR2 FQNEAQ (reference sequence). The chain's CDR3 is CASSLPNGGAGTEAFF. CDR3 coding DNA: TGTGCCAGCAGCTTACCCAACGGGGGTGCGGGCACTGAAGCTTTCTTT.